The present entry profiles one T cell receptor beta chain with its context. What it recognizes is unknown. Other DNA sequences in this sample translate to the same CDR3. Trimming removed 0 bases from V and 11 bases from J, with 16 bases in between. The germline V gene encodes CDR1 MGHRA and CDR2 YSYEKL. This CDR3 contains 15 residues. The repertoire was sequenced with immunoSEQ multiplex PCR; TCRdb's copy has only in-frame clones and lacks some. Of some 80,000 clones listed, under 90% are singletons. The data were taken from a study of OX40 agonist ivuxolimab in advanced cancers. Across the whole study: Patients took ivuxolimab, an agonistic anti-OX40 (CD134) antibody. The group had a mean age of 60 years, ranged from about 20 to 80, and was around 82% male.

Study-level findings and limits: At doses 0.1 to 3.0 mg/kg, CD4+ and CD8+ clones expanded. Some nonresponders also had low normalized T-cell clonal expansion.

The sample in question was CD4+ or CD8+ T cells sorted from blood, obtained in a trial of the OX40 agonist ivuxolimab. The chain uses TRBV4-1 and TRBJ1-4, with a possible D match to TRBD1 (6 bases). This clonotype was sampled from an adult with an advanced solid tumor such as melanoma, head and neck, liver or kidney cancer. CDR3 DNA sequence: TGCGCCAGCAGCCAAGAGGGAGTGAAGGGGGAGAAACTGTTTTTT. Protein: CASSQEGVKGEKLFF.